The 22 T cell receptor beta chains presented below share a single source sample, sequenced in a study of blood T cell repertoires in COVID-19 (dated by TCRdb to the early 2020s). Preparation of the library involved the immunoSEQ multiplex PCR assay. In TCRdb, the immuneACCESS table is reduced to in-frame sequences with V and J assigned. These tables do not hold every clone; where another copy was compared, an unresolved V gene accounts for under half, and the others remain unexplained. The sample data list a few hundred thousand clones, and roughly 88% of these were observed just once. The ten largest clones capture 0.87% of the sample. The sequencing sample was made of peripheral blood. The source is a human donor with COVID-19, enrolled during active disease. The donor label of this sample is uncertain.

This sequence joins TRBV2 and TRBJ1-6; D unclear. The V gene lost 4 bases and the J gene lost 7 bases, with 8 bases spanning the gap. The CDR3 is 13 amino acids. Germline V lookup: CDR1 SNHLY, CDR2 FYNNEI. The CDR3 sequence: CASSGEVNSPLHF. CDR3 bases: TGTGCCAGCAGTGGGGAGGTCAATTCACCCCTCCACTTT. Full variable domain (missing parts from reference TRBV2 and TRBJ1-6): EPEVTQTPSHQVTQMGQEVILRCVPISNHLYFYWYRQILGQKVEFLVSFYNNEISEKSEIFDDQFSVERPDGSNFTLKIRSTKLEDSAMYFCASSGEVNSPLHFGNGTRLTVT.

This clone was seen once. This CDR3 is CASSPFLGGTNYEQYF. The DNA for the CDR3 is TGTGCCAGCAGCCCCTTCTTGGGGGGGACGAACTACGAGCAGTACTTC. The chain employs TRBV7-2 and TRBJ2-7, with TRBD2 matching 7 bases. V was pared by 5 bases and J by 3 bases, with 13 bases of the junction left unmatched. The CDR3 has 16 residues. CDR1 is SGHTA and CDR2 is FQGNSA in the germline V gene.

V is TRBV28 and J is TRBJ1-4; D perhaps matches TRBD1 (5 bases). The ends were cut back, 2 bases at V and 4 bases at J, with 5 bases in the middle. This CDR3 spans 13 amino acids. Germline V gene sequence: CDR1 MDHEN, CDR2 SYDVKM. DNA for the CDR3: TGTGCCAGCAGTTTAGACAGTAATGAAAAACTGTTTTTT. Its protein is CASSLDSNEKLFF.

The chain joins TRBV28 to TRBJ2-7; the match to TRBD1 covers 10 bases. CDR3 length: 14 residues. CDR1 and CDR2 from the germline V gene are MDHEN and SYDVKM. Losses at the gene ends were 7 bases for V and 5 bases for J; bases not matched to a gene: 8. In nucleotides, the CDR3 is TGTGCCAGCATAGAGTCCGGGACAGGGGACGAGCAGTACTTC. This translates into CASIESGTGDEQYF.

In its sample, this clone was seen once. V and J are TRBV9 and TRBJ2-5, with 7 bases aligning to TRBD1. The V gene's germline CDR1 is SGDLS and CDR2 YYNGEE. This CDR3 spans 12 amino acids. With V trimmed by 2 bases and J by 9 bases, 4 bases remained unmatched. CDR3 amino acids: CASSVNQGAQYF. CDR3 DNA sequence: TGTGCCAGCAGCGTCAACCAGGGGGCCCAGTACTTC.

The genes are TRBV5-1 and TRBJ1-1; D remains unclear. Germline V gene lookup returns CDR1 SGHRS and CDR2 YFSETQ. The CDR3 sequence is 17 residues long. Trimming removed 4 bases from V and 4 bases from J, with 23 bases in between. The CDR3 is CASSPTSPTAGGTEAFF. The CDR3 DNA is TGCGCCAGCAGCCCAACCTCCCCTACGGCGGGAGGCACTGAAGCTTTCTTT.

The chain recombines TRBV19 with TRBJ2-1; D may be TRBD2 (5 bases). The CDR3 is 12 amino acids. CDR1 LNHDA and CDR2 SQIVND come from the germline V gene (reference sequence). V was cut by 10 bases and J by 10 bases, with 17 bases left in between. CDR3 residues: CAIRDSKREQFF. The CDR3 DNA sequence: TGTGCCATCAGAGACTCCAAGCGGGAGCAGTTCTTC.

CDR3 residues: CASSFSDRGEAFF. CDR3 nucleotide sequence: TGTGCCAGCAGTTTCTCGGACAGGGGAGAAGCTTTCTTT. V gene TRBV28 combines with J gene TRBJ1-1; 9 bases fit TRBD1. The V gene's germline CDR1 is MDHEN and CDR2 SYDVKM. The CDR3 is 13 amino acids. Losses at the gene ends were 3 bases for V and 8 bases for J; bases not matched to a gene: 4.

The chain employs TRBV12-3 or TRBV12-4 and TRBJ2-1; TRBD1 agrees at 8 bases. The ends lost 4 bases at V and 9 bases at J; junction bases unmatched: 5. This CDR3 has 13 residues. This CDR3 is CASSWGTGIEQFF. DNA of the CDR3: TGTGCCAGCAGTTGGGGGACAGGTATTGAGCAGTTCTTC.

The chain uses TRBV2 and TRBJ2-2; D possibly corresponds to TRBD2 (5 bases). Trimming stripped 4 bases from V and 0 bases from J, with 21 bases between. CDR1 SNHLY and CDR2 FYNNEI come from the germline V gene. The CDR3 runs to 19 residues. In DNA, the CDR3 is TGTGCCAGCAGTGGCTTGCCCTCGGGCGGGCGGACGAACACCGGGGAGCTGTTTTTT. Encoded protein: CASSGLPSGGRTNTGELFF.

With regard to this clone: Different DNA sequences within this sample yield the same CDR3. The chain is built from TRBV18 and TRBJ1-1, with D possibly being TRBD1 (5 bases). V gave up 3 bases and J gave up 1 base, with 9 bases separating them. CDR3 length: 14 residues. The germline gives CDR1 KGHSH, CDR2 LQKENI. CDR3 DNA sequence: TGTGCCAGCTCACCCGGCACAGGGAACACTGAAGCTTTCTTT. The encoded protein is CASSPGTGNTEAFF.

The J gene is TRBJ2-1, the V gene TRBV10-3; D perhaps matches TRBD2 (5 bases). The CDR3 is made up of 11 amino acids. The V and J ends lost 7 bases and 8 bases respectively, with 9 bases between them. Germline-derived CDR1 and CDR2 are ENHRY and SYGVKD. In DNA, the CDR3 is TGTGCCATCAAGGAGGCGGATGAGCAGTTCTTC. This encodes CAIKEADEQFF.

The CDR3 here is CASSPVRDGYTF. DNA of the CDR3: TGTGCCAGCAGCCCTGTCAGGGATGGCTACACCTTC. The chain recombines TRBV12-3 or TRBV12-4 with TRBJ1-2; possible D gene TRBD1, 5 bases. Trimming shortened V by 6 bases and J by 6 bases, and 11 bases separated the two germline ends. The CDR3 is 12 residues long.

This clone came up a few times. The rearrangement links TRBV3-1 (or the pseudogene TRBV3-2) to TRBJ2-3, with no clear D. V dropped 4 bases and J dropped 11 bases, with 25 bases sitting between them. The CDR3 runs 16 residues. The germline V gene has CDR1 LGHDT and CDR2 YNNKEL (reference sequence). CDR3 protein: CASSPAKIRLLSEQYF. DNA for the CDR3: TGTGCCAGCAGCCCCGCGAAAATCAGACTCCTTTCTGAGCAGTATTTT.

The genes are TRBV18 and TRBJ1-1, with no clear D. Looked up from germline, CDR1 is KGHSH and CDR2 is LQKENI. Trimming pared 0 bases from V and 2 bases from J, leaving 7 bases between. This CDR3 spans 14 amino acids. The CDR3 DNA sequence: TGTGCCAGCTCACCACCGACGGGTAACACTGAAGCTTTCTTT. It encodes CASSPPTGNTEAFF.

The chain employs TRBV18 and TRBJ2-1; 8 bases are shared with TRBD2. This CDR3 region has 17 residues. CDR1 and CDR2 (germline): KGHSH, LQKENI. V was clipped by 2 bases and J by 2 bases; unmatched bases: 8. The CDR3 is CASSPAASGSPYNEQFF. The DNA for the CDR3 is TGTGCCAGCTCACCAGCGGCGAGCGGGAGTCCCTACAATGAGCAGTTCTTC.

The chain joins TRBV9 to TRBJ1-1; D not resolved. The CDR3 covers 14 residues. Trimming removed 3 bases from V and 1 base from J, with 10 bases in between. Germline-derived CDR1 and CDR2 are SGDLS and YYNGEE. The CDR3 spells CASSASGENTEAFF. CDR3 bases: TGTGCCAGCAGCGCCTCCGGGGAGAACACTGAAGCTTTCTTT.

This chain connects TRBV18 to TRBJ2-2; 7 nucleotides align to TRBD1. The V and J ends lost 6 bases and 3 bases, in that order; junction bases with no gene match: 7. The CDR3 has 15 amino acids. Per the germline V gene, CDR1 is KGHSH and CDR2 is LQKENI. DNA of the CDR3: TGTGCCAGCTCGTCCGGGACAGAGGACACCGGGGAGCTGTTTTTT. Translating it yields CASSSGTEDTGELFF.

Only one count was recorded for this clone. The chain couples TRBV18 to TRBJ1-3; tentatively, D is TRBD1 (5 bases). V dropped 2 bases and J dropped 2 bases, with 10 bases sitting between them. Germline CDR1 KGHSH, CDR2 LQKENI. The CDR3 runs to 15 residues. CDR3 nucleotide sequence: TGTGCCAGCTCACCAGGTCAGGGCCCTGGAAACACCATATATTTT. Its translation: CASSPGQGPGNTIYF.

The CDR3 DNA reads TGTGCCAGCAGCCCCGGAGATGGGACTCTCCACTTT. It encodes CASSPGDGTLHF. This chain joins TRBV3-1 (or the pseudogene TRBV3-2) and TRBJ1-6; TRBD1 is a possible D gene (5 bases). Germline V CDR1 and CDR2: LGHDT, YNNKEL (reference sequence). This CDR3 has 12 amino acids. Trimming took off 4 bases at V and 16 bases at J, with 14 bases between the two ends.

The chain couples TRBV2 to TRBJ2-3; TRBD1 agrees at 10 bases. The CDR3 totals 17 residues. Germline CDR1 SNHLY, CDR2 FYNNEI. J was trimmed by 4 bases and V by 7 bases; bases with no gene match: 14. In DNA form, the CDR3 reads TGTGCCAGCAACCCTACGCGGGACAGGGGTACCGCAGATACGCAGTATTTT. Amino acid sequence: CASNPTRDRGTADTQYF.

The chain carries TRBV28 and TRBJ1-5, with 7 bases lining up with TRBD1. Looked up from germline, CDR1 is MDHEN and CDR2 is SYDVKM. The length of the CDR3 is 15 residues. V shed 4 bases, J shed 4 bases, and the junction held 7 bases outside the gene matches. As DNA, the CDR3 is TGTGCCAGCAGTTCGGACAGGACTATGAATCAGCCCCAGCATTTT. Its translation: CASSSDRTMNQPQHF. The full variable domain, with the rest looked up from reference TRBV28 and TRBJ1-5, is DVKVTQSSRYLVKRTGEKVFLECVQDMDHENMFWYRQDPGLGLRLIYFSYDVKMKEKGDIPEGYSVSREKKERFSLILESASTNQTSMYLCASSSDRTMNQPQHFGDGTRLSIL.